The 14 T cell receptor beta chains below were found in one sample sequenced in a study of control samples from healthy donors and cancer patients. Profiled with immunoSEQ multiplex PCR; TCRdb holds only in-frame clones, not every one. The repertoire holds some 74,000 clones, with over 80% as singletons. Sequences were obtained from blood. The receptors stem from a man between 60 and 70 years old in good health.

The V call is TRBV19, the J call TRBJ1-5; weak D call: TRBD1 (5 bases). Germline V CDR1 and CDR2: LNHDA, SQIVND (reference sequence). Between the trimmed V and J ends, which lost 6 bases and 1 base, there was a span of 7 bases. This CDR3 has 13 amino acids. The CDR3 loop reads CASSRQSNQPQHF. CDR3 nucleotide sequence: TGTGCCAGTAGCCGACAGAGCAATCAGCCCCAGCATTTT.

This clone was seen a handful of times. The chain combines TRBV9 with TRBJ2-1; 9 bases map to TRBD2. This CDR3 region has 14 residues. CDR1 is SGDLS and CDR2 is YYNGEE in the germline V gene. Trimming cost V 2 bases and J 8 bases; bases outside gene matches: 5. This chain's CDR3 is CASSVAGGPDEQFF. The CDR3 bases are TGTGCCAGCAGCGTGGCGGGAGGGCCGGATGAGCAGTTCTTC.

The CDR3 reads CASSFRDGTEAFF. CDR3 DNA: TGCGCCAGCAGCTTCAGGGATGGCACTGAAGCTTTCTTT. V is TRBV5-1 and J is TRBJ1-1, with D possibly being TRBD1 (5 bases). The germline V and J ends were trimmed by 2 bases and 4 bases, with 9 bases remaining between them. The CDR3 contains 13 residues. Germline CDR1 SGHRS, CDR2 YFSETQ. The full variable domain, completed using reference TRBV5-1 and TRBJ1-1, is KAGVTQTPRYLIKTRGQQVTLSCSPISGHRSVSWYQQTPGQGLQFLFEYFSETQRNKGNFPGRFSGRQFSNSRSEMNVSTLELGDSALYLCASSFRDGTEAFFGQGTRLTVV.

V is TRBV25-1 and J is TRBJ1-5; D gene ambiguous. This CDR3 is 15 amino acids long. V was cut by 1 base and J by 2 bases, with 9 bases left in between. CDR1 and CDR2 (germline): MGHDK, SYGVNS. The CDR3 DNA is TGTGCCAGCAGTGAATCTAGAACAGGCAATCAGCCCCAGCATTTT. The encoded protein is CASSESRTGNQPQHF.

The CDR3 loop is CASSQRLAIDEQYF. In DNA, the CDR3 is TGCGCCAGCAGCCAAAGGCTAGCTATCGACGAGCAGTACTTC. The V call is TRBV4-3, the J call TRBJ2-7, with a possible D match to TRBD2 (5 bases). Per the germline V gene, CDR1 is LGHNA and CDR2 is YSLEER. This CDR3 has 14 amino acids. V shed 2 bases and J shed 5 bases, with 13 bases lying between them.

The CDR3 is CASTQTAGANVLTF. Here the CDR3 DNA reads TGTGCCAGTACCCAGACGGCTGGGGCCAACGTCCTGACTTTC. This chain links TRBV19 with TRBJ2-6, with no clear D. Germline V gene sequence: CDR1 LNHDA, CDR2 SQIVND (reference sequence). V was clipped by 7 bases and J by 2 bases, with 9 bases between them. This CDR3 has 14 amino acids.

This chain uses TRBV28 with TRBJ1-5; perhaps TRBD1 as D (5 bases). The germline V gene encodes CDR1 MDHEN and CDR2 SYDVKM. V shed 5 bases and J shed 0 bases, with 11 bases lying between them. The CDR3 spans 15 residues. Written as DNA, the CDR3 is TGTGCCAGCAGTCCACGGGGGAGTAGCAATCAGCCCCAGCATTTT. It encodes CASSPRGSSNQPQHF.

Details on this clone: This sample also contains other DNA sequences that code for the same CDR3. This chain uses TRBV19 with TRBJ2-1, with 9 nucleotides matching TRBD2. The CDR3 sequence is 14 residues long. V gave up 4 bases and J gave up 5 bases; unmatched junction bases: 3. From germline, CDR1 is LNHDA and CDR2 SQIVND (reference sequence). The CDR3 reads CASSNLAGNNEQFF. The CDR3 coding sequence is TGTGCCAGTAGTAATCTAGCGGGAAACAATGAGCAGTTCTTC.

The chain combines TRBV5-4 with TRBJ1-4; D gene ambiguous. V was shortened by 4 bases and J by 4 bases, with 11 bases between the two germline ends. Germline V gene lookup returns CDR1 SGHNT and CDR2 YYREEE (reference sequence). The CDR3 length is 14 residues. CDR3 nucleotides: TGTGCCAGCAGCGATTCCGGCATTAATGAAAAACTGTTTTTT. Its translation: CASSDSGINEKLFF.

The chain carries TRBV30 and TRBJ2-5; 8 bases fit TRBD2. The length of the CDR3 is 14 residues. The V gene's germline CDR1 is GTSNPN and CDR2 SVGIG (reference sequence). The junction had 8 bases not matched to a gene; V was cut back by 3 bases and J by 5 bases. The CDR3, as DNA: TGTGCCTGGAGGCCCGGGGGGGGAGGGGAGACCCAGTACTTC. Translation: CAWRPGGGGETQYF.

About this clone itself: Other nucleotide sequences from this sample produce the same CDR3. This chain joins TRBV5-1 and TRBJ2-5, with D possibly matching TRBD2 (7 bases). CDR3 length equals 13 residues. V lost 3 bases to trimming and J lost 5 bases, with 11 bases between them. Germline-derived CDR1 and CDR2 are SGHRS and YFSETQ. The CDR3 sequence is CASSSQGGETQYF. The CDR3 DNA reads TGCGCCAGCAGCTCACAGGGAGGGGAGACCCAGTACTTC.

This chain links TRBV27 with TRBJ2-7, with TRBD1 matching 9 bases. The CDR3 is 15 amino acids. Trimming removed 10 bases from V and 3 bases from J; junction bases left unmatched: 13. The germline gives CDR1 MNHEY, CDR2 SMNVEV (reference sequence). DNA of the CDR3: TGTGCCACCAGACAACTAGGACAGGGGAACTACGAGCAGTACTTC. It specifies CATRQLGQGNYEQYF.

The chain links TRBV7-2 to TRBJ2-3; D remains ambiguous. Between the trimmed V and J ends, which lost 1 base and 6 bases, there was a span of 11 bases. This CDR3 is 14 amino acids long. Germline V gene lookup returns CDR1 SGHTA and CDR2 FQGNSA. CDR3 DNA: TGTGCCAGCAGCTTAGAATTTAGTCAGGATACGCAGTATTTT. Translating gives CASSLEFSQDTQYF.

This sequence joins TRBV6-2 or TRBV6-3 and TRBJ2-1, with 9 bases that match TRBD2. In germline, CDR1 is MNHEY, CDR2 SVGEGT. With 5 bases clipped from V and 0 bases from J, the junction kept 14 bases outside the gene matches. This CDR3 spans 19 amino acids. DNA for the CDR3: TGTGCCAGCAGTCCGAGGCTAGCGGGGCTATTAGGCTCCTACAATGAGCAGTTCTTC. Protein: CASSPRLAGLLGSYNEQFF.